The 29 T cell receptor beta chains below all came from one sample that was sequenced in a study of cytomegalovirus exposure and HLA in healthy donors. The PCR had 60 Vbeta and 13 Jbeta primers. Clones were sequenced by immunoSEQ multiplex PCR, and TCRdb holds only the in-frame ones, with some missing. The table shows about 160,000 clones, with roughly four fifths occurring only once. The sample taken for sequencing was PBMCs. The receptors stem from a man aged 35 to 55 in good health and CMV-seronegative.

This sequence joins TRBV5-4 and TRBJ2-5; D perhaps matches TRBD2 (5 bases). This CDR3 comprises 14 residues. With 3 bases removed from V and 5 bases from J, the gap between germline ends came to 14 bases. CDR1 is SGHNT and CDR2 is YYREEE in the germline V gene (reference sequence). The CDR3: CASSSRGSSETQYF. The CDR3 nucleotides are TGTGCCAGCAGCTCTCGAGGGAGTAGCGAGACCCAGTACTTC. The entire variable domain, with the rest obtained from reference TRBV5-4 and TRBJ2-5, is as follows: ETGVTQSPTHLIKTRGQQVTLRCSSQSGHNTVSWYQQALGQGPQFIFQYYREEENGRGNFPPRFSGLQFPNYSSELNVNALELDDSALYLCASSSRGSSETQYFGPGTRLLVL.

This clone came up once. The rearrangement uses TRBV9 and TRBJ1-3; D ambiguous. The CDR3 runs to 14 residues. Germline CDR1 SGDLS, CDR2 YYNGEE. The germline V and J ends were trimmed by 0 bases and 0 bases, with 4 bases remaining between them. CDR3 bases: TGTGCCAGCAGCGTAGCGAGCTCTGGAAACACCATATATTTT. Translating it yields CASSVASSGNTIYF.

The rearrangement links TRBV9 to TRBJ2-2; D gene ambiguous. Deletions cut 3 bases from V and 2 bases from J, with 5 bases between. Germline-derived CDR1 and CDR2 are SGDLS and YYNGEE. The CDR3 is 13 residues long. CDR3 protein: CASSDTNTGELFF. CDR3 sequence (DNA): TGTGCCAGCAGCGACACAAACACCGGGGAGCTGTTTTTT. The variable domain in full, with the rest retrieved from reference TRBV9 and TRBJ2-2, is DSGVTQTPKHLITATGQRVTLRCSPRSGDLSVYWYQQSLDQGLQFLIQYYNGEERAKGNILERFSAQQFPDLHSELNLSSLELGDSALYFCASSDTNTGELFFGEGSRLTVL.

V and J are TRBV2 and TRBJ2-3; D perhaps matches TRBD2 (6 bases). CDR3 length: 14 amino acids. V was cut by 3 bases and J by 5 bases, with 12 bases left in between. The germline gives CDR1 SNHLY, CDR2 FYNNEI. The CDR3 DNA reads TGTGCCAGCAGTGATCGGGGGATTGTAGATACGCAGTATTTT. Translated, it gives CASSDRGIVDTQYF.

V usage is TRBV18 and J usage is TRBJ2-3; a possible D gene is TRBD2 (6 bases). From germline, CDR1 is KGHSH and CDR2 LQKENI. V lost 3 bases and J lost 0, with 16 bases in between. The CDR3 covers 17 residues. The CDR3 nucleotides read TGTGCCAGCTCACCGCCCGGAAGCGGGCTCAGCACAGATACGCAGTATTTT. Its protein is CASSPPGSGLSTDTQYF.

V is TRBV5-8 and J is TRBJ2-3; 12 bases agree with TRBD1. The V gene's germline CDR1 is SGHTS and CDR2 YDEGEE. The CDR3 is 15 residues long. V was pared by 4 bases and J by 3 bases, with 3 bases of the junction left unmatched. CDR3 region: CASSAGQGATDTQYF. CDR3 in DNA: TGTGCCAGCAGCGCGGGACAGGGGGCGACAGATACGCAGTATTTT. Full variable domain (rest looked up from reference TRBV5-8 and TRBJ2-3): EAGVTQSPTHLIKTRGQQATLRCSPISGHTSVYWYQQALGLGLQFLLWYDEGEERNRGNFPPRFSGRQFPNYSSELNVNALELEDSALYLCASSAGQGATDTQYFGPGTRLTVL.

V gene TRBV7-2 combines with J gene TRBJ2-1, with D perhaps matching TRBD2 (6 bases). Trimming removed 8 bases at V and 4 bases at J, with 15 bases between. Germline CDR1 is SGHTA and CDR2 is FQGNSA. The CDR3 has 14 residues. As DNA, the CDR3 is TGTGCCAGCGGCCATCTAGCGCCGTACAATGAGCAGTTCTTC. Protein product: CASGHLAPYNEQFF. The full variable domain, completed using reference TRBV7-2 and TRBJ2-1, is GAGVSQSPSNKVTEKGKDVELRCDPISGHTALYWYRQSLGQGLEFLIYFQGNSAPDKSGLPSDRFSAERTGGSVSTLTIQRTQQEDSAVYLCASGHLAPYNEQFFGPGTRLTVL.

The J gene is TRBJ2-3, the V gene TRBV10-3, with 7 bases lining up with TRBD2. Per germline, CDR1 ENHRY and CDR2 SYGVKD. Trimming took 4 bases from V and 6 from J; bases not matched to a gene: 16. This CDR3 is 17 amino acids long. The chain's CDR3 is CAISVWDALGGTDTQYF. CDR3 nucleotide sequence: TGTGCCATCAGTGTTTGGGACGCTTTGGGGGGGACGGATACGCAGTATTTT.

This clone was seen only a few times. This chain links TRBV29-1 with TRBJ2-7, with 8 bases that match TRBD1. V was clipped by 4 bases and J by 6 bases; unmatched bases: 14. The CDR3 spans 15 residues. CDR1 is SQVTM and CDR2 is ANQGSEA in the germline V gene. CDR3 residues: CSVGHRETGVGEQYF. The CDR3 nucleotides read TGCAGCGTTGGGCATCGGGAGACAGGGGTCGGCGAGCAGTACTTC.

A few counts support this clone. One end of the junction varies from germline; a read error may be responsible. The genes are TRBV7-3 and TRBJ2-6, with D perhaps matching TRBD1 (5 bases). The CDR3 is made up of 16 amino acids. Looked up from germline, CDR1 is SGHTA and CDR2 is FQGTGA. Here the CDR3 reads CASSLGPNSGANGLTF. CDR3 nucleotides: TGTGCCAGCAGCTTAGGCCCGAACTCTGGGGCCAACGGCCTGACTTTC.

The genes are TRBV4-1 and TRBJ2-1; 11 bases fit TRBD2. Unmatched junction bases numbered 11, after V lost 1 base and J lost 3 bases. Germline CDR1 MGHRA, CDR2 YSYEKL. The CDR3 sequence is 19 residues long. The CDR3 bases are TGCGCCAGCAGCCAAGGGGGAGCCGGGACTAGCGGAAACTACAATGAGCAGTTCTTC. It specifies CASSQGGAGTSGNYNEQFF.

This chain links TRBV15 with TRBJ2-4; 7 bases match TRBD1. This CDR3 contains 15 residues. J gave up 4 bases and V 2 bases, and 5 bases lay outside the gene matches. Germline CDR1 LNHNV, CDR2 YYDKDF (reference sequence). CDR3 sequence reads: CATSRTRGLKNIQYF. CDR3 nucleotides: TGTGCCACCAGCAGAACTAGGGGGCTGAAAAACATTCAGTACTTC.

The CDR3, as DNA: TGTGCCAGCTCCCCTCCTAGCCCCGCGAACGAGCAGTACTTC. It specifies CASSPPSPANEQYF. The chain uses TRBV18 and TRBJ2-7; D perhaps matches TRBD2 (5 bases). V lost 6 bases to trimming and J lost 5 bases, with 17 bases between them. Germline V CDR1 and CDR2: KGHSH, LQKENI. The CDR3 sequence is 14 residues long.

The chain couples TRBV5-1 to TRBJ2-3; 10 nucleotides agree with TRBD2. J lost 2 bases, V lost 1 base, and 1 base had no gene match. This CDR3 has 15 residues. Germline V gene data show CDR1 as SGHRS and CDR2 as YFSETQ. In nucleotides, the CDR3 is TGCGCCAGCAGCTTGACTAGCGGGGTCACAGATACGCAGTATTTT. It encodes CASSLTSGVTDTQYF.

The V call is TRBV6-1, the J call TRBJ1-5; D gene unclear. V was shortened by 5 bases and J by 0 bases, with 11 bases between the two germline ends. The CDR3 has 15 amino acids. Germline V gene data show CDR1 as MNHNS and CDR2 as SASEGT. CDR3 DNA sequence: TGTGCCAGCAGTCCCTCGGCGGATAGCAATCAGCCCCAGCATTTT. Amino acids: CASSPSADSNQPQHF.

The J gene is TRBJ2-7, the V gene TRBV15; TRBD2 matches at 9 bases. V gave up 3 bases and J gave up 2 bases; unmatched junction bases: 8. The CDR3 length is 16 residues. Germline CDR1 and CDR2: LNHNV and YYDKDF (reference sequence). The CDR3 region is CATSSPKERGAYEQYF. The DNA of the CDR3 is TGTGCCACCAGCAGCCCTAAAGAGCGGGGGGCCTACGAGCAGTACTTC.

The J gene is TRBJ1-2, the V gene TRBV28; no reliable D call. In germline, CDR1 is MDHEN, CDR2 SYDVKM. V gave up 3 bases and J gave up 7 bases, with 9 bases separating them. This CDR3 contains 12 residues. The CDR3 sequence: CASSLTFGGYTF. CDR3 coding DNA: TGTGCCAGCAGTTTGACTTTCGGTGGCTACACCTTC.

A few counts support this clone. The chain carries TRBV18 and TRBJ2-7; tentatively, D is TRBD2 (5 bases). V lost 3 bases and J 6 bases, leaving 15 bases between the germline ends. The CDR3 extends over 14 amino acids. The germline CDR1 and CDR2 sequences are KGHSH and LQKENI. In DNA, the CDR3 is TGTGCCAGCTCACCCCCGAGGGATAGCTCCGAGCAGTACGTC. Encoded protein: CASSPPRDSSEQYV.

The count of this clone is one. The rearrangement links TRBV7-2 to TRBJ2-5, with a weak D call TRBD2 (6 bases). The CDR3 loop spans 14 amino acids. Germline loops: CDR1 SGHTA, CDR2 FQGNSA. With 3 bases removed from V and 3 bases from J, the gap between germline ends came to 11 bases. This CDR3 is CASSFSGFEETQYF. Here the CDR3 DNA reads TGTGCCAGCAGCTTCAGCGGGTTCGAAGAGACCCAGTACTTC.

This clone was observed a few times. V is TRBV5-1 and J is TRBJ1-1, with D perhaps matching TRBD1 (6 bases). CDR3 length equals 15 residues. Germline V lookup: CDR1 SGHRS, CDR2 YFSETQ. With 1 base removed from V and 0 bases from J, the gap between germline ends came to 10 bases. DNA of the CDR3: TGCGCCAGCAGCTTGCAACAGGGTATGAACACTGAAGCTTTCTTT. Protein: CASSLQQGMNTEAFF.

This clone appeared once. The chain employs TRBV13 and TRBJ2-1, with 12 bases matching TRBD1. The germline gives CDR1 PRHDT, CDR2 FYEKMQ (reference sequence). The CDR3 runs to 19 residues. V lost 1 base, J lost 7 bases, and 14 bases stayed unmatched. CDR3 loop: CASSLEVWGTGGASNEQFF. Here the CDR3 DNA reads TGTGCCAGCAGCTTAGAAGTCTGGGGGACAGGGGGCGCTAGTAATGAGCAGTTCTTC.

This chain links TRBV10-1 with TRBJ2-3; 11 bases map to TRBD2. CDR3 length equals 16 residues. Germline loops: CDR1 WNHNN, CDR2 SYGVQD (reference sequence). The V gene end was trimmed by 6 bases and the J gene end by 7 bases; junction bases not matched to a gene: 12. CDR3 coding DNA: TGCGCCAGCAGGAAACTAGCGGGGGACCATAAACATACGCAGTATTTT. As protein: CASRKLAGDHKHTQYF.

The chain links TRBV7-3 to TRBJ2-1; no reliable D call. With 1 base removed from V and 4 bases from J, the gap between germline ends came to 11 bases. The CDR3 runs to 15 residues. The germline CDR1 and CDR2 sequences are SGHTA and FQGTGA. The CDR3 region has the DNA TGTGCCAGCAGCTTAAGACATTATGTATACAATGAGCAGTTCTTC. Encoded protein: CASSLRHYVYNEQFF.

This sequence joins TRBV27 and TRBJ2-3; 12 bases map to TRBD2. The CDR3 loop spans 14 amino acids. After removal of 8 bases from V and 6 bases from J, the junction contained 6 bases not matched to a gene. Germline V CDR1 and CDR2: MNHEY, SMNVEV (reference sequence). DNA for the CDR3: TGTGCCAGCCGTCGACTAGCGGGAGTGGATACGCAGTATTTT. This translates into CASRRLAGVDTQYF.

The genes are TRBV7-9 and TRBJ2-3; TRBD1 might be the D (7 bases). The CDR3 runs to 14 residues. Trimming took 3 bases from V and 3 from J, leaving 10 bases between them. Germline CDR1 reads SEHNR; CDR2 reads FQNEAQ (reference sequence). The CDR3 DNA reads as TGTGCCAGCAGCTTCAGGGGGGCTACAGATACGCAGTATTTT. Protein: CASSFRGATDTQYF.

The rearrangement uses TRBV11-3 and TRBJ1-1; 8 bases are a match to TRBD1. Unmatched junction bases numbered 5, after V lost 5 bases and J lost 6 bases. The germline V gene has CDR1 SGHNT and CDR2 YENEEA. The CDR3 sequence is 13 residues long. The CDR3 DNA reads as TGTGCCAGCAGCGAGACAGGGGCGGCTGAAGCTTTCTTT. Protein: CASSETGAAEAFF.

The CDR3 reads CASSLSPFVSQPQHF. The CDR3 region has the DNA TGTGCCAGCAGCTTAAGTCCGTTTGTGAGTCAGCCCCAGCATTTT. The V gene is TRBV7-2, the J gene TRBJ1-5; D is unresolved. Trimming cost V 2 bases and J 6 bases, with 14 bases left between them. The germline V gene encodes CDR1 SGHTA and CDR2 FQGNSA. The CDR3 runs 15 residues.

This clone has a handful of counts. J is TRBJ1-1 and V is TRBV19; D unresolved. V lost 4 bases to trimming and J lost 0 bases, with 9 bases between them. The germline V gene has CDR1 LNHDA and CDR2 SQIVND (reference sequence). The CDR3 spans 14 residues. The DNA of the CDR3 is TGTGCCAGTAGTAACAATCGGGTGAACACTGAAGCTTTCTTT. It is translated as CASSNNRVNTEAFF.

The chain has TRBV6-5 and TRBJ2-5; tentatively, D is TRBD1 (6 bases). Germline V gene data show CDR1 as MNHEY and CDR2 as SVGAGI. The CDR3 is 15 amino acids. V was trimmed by 5 bases and J by 4 bases, leaving 17 bases between them. CDR3 residues: CASSTVQGPVETQYF. The CDR3 DNA reads TGTGCCAGCAGTACCGTACAGGGCCCTGTAGAGACCCAGTACTTC.